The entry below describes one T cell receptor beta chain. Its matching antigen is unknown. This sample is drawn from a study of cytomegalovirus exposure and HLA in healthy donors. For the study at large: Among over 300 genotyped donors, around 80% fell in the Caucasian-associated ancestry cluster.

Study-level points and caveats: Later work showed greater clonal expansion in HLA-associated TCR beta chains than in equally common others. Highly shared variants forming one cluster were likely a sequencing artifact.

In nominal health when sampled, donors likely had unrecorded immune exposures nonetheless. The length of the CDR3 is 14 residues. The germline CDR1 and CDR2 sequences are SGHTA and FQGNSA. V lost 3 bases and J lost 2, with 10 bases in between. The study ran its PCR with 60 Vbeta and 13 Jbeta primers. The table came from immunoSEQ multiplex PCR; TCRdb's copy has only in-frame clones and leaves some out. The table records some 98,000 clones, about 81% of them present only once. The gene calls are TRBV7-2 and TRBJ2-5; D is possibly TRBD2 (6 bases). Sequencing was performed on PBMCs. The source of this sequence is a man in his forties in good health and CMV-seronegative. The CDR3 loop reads CASSLTGLQETQYF. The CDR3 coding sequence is TGTGCCAGCAGCTTGACGGGACTTCAAGAGACCCAGTACTTC.